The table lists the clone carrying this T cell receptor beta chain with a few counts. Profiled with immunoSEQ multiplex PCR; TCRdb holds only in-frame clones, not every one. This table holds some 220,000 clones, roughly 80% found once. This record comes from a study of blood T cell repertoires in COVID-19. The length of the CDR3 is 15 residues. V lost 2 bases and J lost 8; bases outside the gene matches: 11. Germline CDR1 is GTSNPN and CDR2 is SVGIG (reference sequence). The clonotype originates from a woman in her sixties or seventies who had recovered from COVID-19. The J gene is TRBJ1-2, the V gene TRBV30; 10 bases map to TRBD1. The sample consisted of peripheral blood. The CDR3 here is CAWSRGGTGVRGYTF. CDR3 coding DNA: TGTGCCTGGAGTAGAGGAGGGACAGGGGTTCGAGGCTACACCTTC.